One and the same sample provided the 21 T cell receptor beta chains below, sequenced in a study of T cells in localized non-small cell lung cancer. Profiled with immunoSEQ multiplex PCR; TCRdb holds only in-frame clones, not every one. The sample contains 35,000 to 40,000 clones, about 87% of which appear only once. Specimen: peripheral blood, collected before any cancer treatment. These receptors came from a woman aged 40-69 years with stage I lung adenocarcinoma.

The V gene is TRBV7-2, the J gene TRBJ2-7, with D uncertain. CDR3 length: 15 amino acids. CDR1 is SGHTA and CDR2 is FQGNSA in the germline V gene. V was cut by 5 bases and J by 3 bases, with 17 bases left in between. CDR3 amino acids: CASSPEAVVGYEQYF. The CDR3 DNA reads as TGTGCCAGCAGCCCCGAGGCCGTAGTCGGCTACGAGCAGTACTTC.

This clone was detected once. J is TRBJ2-1 and V is TRBV29-1, with D unclear. Germline V lookup: CDR1 SQVTM, CDR2 ANQGSEA. V was trimmed by 6 bases and J by 2 bases, leaving 5 bases between them. CDR3 length: 11 residues. In nucleotides, the CDR3 is TGCAGCGTGATGCCCTACAATGAGCAGTTCTTC. Translation gives CSVMPYNEQFF.

J is TRBJ2-3 and V is TRBV6-5; D may be TRBD1 (5 bases). Germline CDR1 reads MNHEY; CDR2 reads SVGAGI. The CDR3 contains 15 residues. The V gene lost 2 bases and the J gene lost 3 bases, with 12 bases spanning the gap. CDR3 region: CASSYPTATTDTQYF. The CDR3 coding sequence is TGTGCCAGCAGTTACCCGACAGCGACTACAGATACGCAGTATTTT.

V is TRBV5-1 and J is TRBJ2-3; no definite D call. The CDR3 sequence is 15 residues long. V was shortened by 1 base and J by 0 bases, with 9 bases between the two germline ends. Germline lookup yields CDR1 SGHRS and CDR2 YFSETQ. CDR3 in DNA: TGCGCCAGCAGCTTGCCTCTTGGTAGCACAGATACGCAGTATTTT. It translates to CASSLPLGSTDTQYF.

V gene TRBV5-8 combines with J gene TRBJ2-6, with TRBD1 as a possible D gene (6 bases). Germline V gives CDR1 SGHTS, CDR2 YDEGEE. This CDR3 is 15 amino acids long. Trimming cost V 4 bases and J 0 bases, with 8 bases left between them. The CDR3 DNA is TGTGCCAGCAGCCGACAGGTCTCTGGGGCCAACGTCCTGACTTTC. This codes for CASSRQVSGANVLTF.

The rearrangement links TRBV9 to TRBJ2-1; TRBD2 matches at 9 bases. CDR1 SGDLS and CDR2 YYNGEE come from the germline V gene. The CDR3 contains 15 residues. V dropped 0 bases and J dropped 9; count of bases not matched to a gene: 7. In DNA, the CDR3 is TGTGCCAGCAGCGTAGTAGGCGGGAGGGCCAGTGAGCAGTTCTTC. Its protein product is CASSVVGGRASEQFF.

This clone came up once. J is TRBJ2-6 and V is TRBV5-5; possibly TRBD1 for D (6 bases). Germline V gene sequence: CDR1 SGHKS, CDR2 YYEKEE (reference sequence). V was pared by 2 bases and J by 0 bases, with 15 bases between. CDR3 length: 18 residues. The CDR3 nucleotides read TGTGCCAGCAGCTTTGGGGGCCGGCTAACCTCTGGGGCCAACGTCCTGACTTTC. Residues: CASSFGGRLTSGANVLTF.

The chain is built from TRBV28 and TRBJ2-4; TRBD1 is a possible D gene (5 bases). V lost 3 bases, J lost 7 bases, and 13 bases lay in between. The CDR3 is 14 residues long. Germline CDR1 MDHEN, CDR2 SYDVKM. DNA of the CDR3: TGTGCCAGCAGTTTCTTGGCAGGGCATAACATTCAGTACTTC. This translates into CASSFLAGHNIQYF.

J is TRBJ1-1 and V is TRBV5-6, with no clear D. The germline gives CDR1 SGHDT, CDR2 YYEEEE. This CDR3 has 14 residues. V lost 0 bases to trimming and J lost 1 base, with 7 bases between them. CDR3 sequence: CASSLGRKNTEAFF. As DNA, the CDR3 is TGTGCCAGCAGCTTGGGCAGGAAGAACACTGAAGCTTTCTTT.

The V and J genes are TRBV30 and TRBJ1-2; possible D gene TRBD1, 6 bases. Germline V CDR1 and CDR2: GTSNPN, SVGIG (reference sequence). This CDR3 is 13 amino acids long. V was trimmed by 2 bases and J by 8 bases, leaving 15 bases between them. CDR3 amino acids: CAWSRTARRGYTF. CDR3 bases: TGTGCCTGGAGTCGGACAGCGCGGAGGGGCTACACCTTC.

V usage is TRBV23-1 and J usage is TRBJ2-2; 9 bases agree with TRBD2. TRBV23-1 is assigned to the ORF class and has an uncertain function. The CDR3 length is 18 residues. The ends lost 0 bases at V and 6 bases at J; junction bases unmatched: 11. CDR3 amino acids: CASSQSKLAGEEAGELFF. DNA for the CDR3: TGCGCCAGCAGTCAATCGAAATTAGCGGGAGAAGAGGCCGGGGAGCTGTTTTTT.

The V call is TRBV27, the J call TRBJ2-6; no clear D gene. This CDR3 is 15 amino acids long. Looked up from germline, CDR1 is MNHEY and CDR2 is SMNVEV (reference sequence). Trimming took off 1 base at V and 2 bases at J, with 6 bases between the two ends. In nucleotides, the CDR3 is TGTGCCAGCAGTTTATTTAGCACTGGGGCCAACGTCCTGACTTTC. It specifies CASSLFSTGANVLTF.

This rearrangement joins TRBV19 to TRBJ1-2; TRBD1 might be the D (6 bases). CDR1 is LNHDA and CDR2 is SQIVND in the germline V gene (reference sequence). The CDR3 totals 15 residues. The V end was cut by 3 bases, the J end by 0 bases, with 11 bases between. DNA of the CDR3: TGTGCCAGTAGTATGGGAAACAGGGCTAACTATGGCTACACCTTC. It translates to CASSMGNRANYGYTF.

V and J are TRBV29-1 and TRBJ2-3; D may be TRBD2 (6 bases). The CDR3 is 14 amino acids. Germline CDR1 is SQVTM and CDR2 is ANQGSEA. V was clipped by 3 bases and J by 1 base, with 11 bases between them. CDR3 sequence (DNA): TGCAGCGTTGAGCCAGCGGGCCGCACAGATACGCAGTATTTT. Protein: CSVEPAGRTDTQYF.

This clone came up once. The V call is TRBV11-3, the J call TRBJ2-2; D unclear. Per germline, CDR1 SGHNT and CDR2 YENEEA. CDR3 length: 14 residues. Trimming took off 1 base at V and 5 bases at J, with 8 bases between the two ends. The CDR3 DNA sequence: TGTGCCAGCAGCTTAGGGTTTGGGACCGGGGAGCTGTTTTTT. This codes for CASSLGFGTGELFF.

The J gene is TRBJ2-2, the V gene TRBV6-5, with D tentatively TRBD2 (6 bases). V was cut by 2 bases and J by 7 bases, with 11 bases left in between. This CDR3 contains 14 residues. The germline V gene has CDR1 MNHEY and CDR2 SVGAGI. The CDR3 sequence: CASSYRVGLGELFF. The CDR3 DNA follows: TGTGCCAGCAGTTACCGGGTGGGACTCGGGGAGCTGTTTTTT.

The chain is built from TRBV19 and TRBJ2-1; D gene ambiguous. The germline V gene encodes CDR1 LNHDA and CDR2 SQIVND (reference sequence). This CDR3 is 14 amino acids long. The V end lost 7 bases, the J end lost 3 bases, and 13 bases lay between the germline ends. The chain's CDR3 is CASTSGPYYNEQFF. The CDR3 nucleotides read TGTGCCAGTACCTCCGGGCCATACTACAATGAGCAGTTCTTC.

V usage is TRBV4-1 and J usage is TRBJ1-1; 7 nucleotides line up with TRBD1. This CDR3 has 15 residues. Germline V CDR1 and CDR2: MGHRA, YSYEKL. V was pared by 4 bases and J by 0 bases, with 5 bases of the junction left unmatched. CDR3 coding DNA: TGCGCCAGCAGCCTAATTGGGACAGTGAACACTGAAGCTTTCTTT. Encoded protein: CASSLIGTVNTEAFF.

This clone was detected only a few times. V and J are TRBV18 and TRBJ2-1; 9 positions agree with TRBD2. The CDR3 has 15 amino acids. From germline, CDR1 is KGHSH and CDR2 LQKENI. J gave up 5 bases and V 3 bases, and 5 bases lay outside the gene matches. CDR3 sequence (DNA): TGTGCCAGCTCACCTCAGAGCGGGAGGAACAATGAGCAGTTCTTC. Protein product: CASSPQSGRNNEQFF.

V is TRBV10-3 and J is TRBJ1-2; D is undetermined. Per germline, CDR1 ENHRY and CDR2 SYGVKD. The ends were cut back, 6 bases at V and 4 bases at J, with 9 bases in the middle. The CDR3 length is 12 residues. The DNA of the CDR3 is TGTGCCATCAGCGAACAATCCTATGGCTACACCTTC. The encoded protein is CAISEQSYGYTF.

The gene calls are TRBV27 and TRBJ2-7, with a weak D call TRBD2 (5 bases). Per the germline V gene, CDR1 is MNHEY and CDR2 is SMNVEV (reference sequence). The CDR3 runs to 11 residues. Trimming took 5 bases from V and 6 from J, leaving 8 bases between them. The CDR3 sequence: CASSLGLEQYF. CDR3 sequence (DNA): TGTGCCAGCAGTCTCGGACTCGAGCAGTACTTC.